Sequencing of this T cell receptor (beta chain) was carried out in a study of cytomegalovirus exposure and HLA in healthy donors. This PCR relied on a set of 60 Vbeta primers and 13 Jbeta primers. Here immunoSEQ multiplex PCR was the method, and the copy in TCRdb shows in-frame clones only, minus some. The table records about 130,000 clones, around four fifths of them present only once. The TCR was taken from a female donor in good health and CMV-seronegative. Sequences were obtained from PBMCs.

CDR3 sequence (DNA): TGTGCCAGTAGTATCAATCAGGGGCTCGAGCAGTACTTC. Translated, it gives CASSINQGLEQYF. This chain uses TRBV19 with TRBJ2-7; possible D gene TRBD1, 6 bases. Germline CDR1 is LNHDA and CDR2 is SQIVND (reference sequence). V dropped 3 bases and J dropped 6 bases, with 12 bases sitting between them. The CDR3 runs to 13 residues.